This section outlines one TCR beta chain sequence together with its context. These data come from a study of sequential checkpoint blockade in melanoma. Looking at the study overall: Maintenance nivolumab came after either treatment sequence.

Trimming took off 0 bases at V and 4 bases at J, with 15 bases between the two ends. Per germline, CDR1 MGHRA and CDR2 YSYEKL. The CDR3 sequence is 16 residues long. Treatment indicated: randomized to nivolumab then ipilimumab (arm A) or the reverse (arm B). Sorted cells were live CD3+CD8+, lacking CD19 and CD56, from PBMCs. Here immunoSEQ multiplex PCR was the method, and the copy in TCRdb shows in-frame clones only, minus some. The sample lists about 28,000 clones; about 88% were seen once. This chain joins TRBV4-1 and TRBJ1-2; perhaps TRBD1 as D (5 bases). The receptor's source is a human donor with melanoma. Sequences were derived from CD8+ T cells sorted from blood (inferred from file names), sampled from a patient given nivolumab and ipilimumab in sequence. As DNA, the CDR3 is TGCGCCAGCAGCCAAGAAATTGACAGCAATCTCTATGGCTACACCTTC. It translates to CASSQEIDSNLYGYTF.